A selection of T cell receptor beta chains follows, all from one sample in a study of blood T cell repertoires in COVID-19. Sequencing was performed with immunoSEQ multiplex PCR; in TCRdb, only in-frame clones are kept and a portion is missing. Of some 40,000 clones listed, approximately 81% are singletons. Sequences were obtained from peripheral blood. The receptors were gathered from a man in his sixties in a cohort sampled during active COVID-19. The CDR3 runs from the conserved cysteine through the conserved F or W. A D gene is named only where the DNA matches it firmly. Only some rows state a clone size, as once, few, many or a class for expanded clones.

TRBV6-5	.	TRBJ1-2	once	CASSSRQGTGNGYTF	TGTGCCAGCAGTTCTAGGCAGGGAACAGGGAATGGCTACACCTTC
TRBV28	.	TRBJ2-7	.	CASSLKRAYEQYF	TGTGCCAGCAGTTTAAAGCGCGCCTACGAGCAGTACTTC
TRBV2	TRBD2	TRBJ2-5	.	CASSVGVAGRKTQYF	TGTGCCAGCAGTGTCGGTGTAGCGGGTAGAAAGACCCAGTACTTC
TRBV11-2	TRBD2	TRBJ2-1	.	CASSPGLAGESYNEQFF	TGTGCCAGCAGCCCGGGACTAGCGGGAGAATCCTACAATGAGCAGTTCTTC
TRBV14	TRBD1	TRBJ2-7	.	CASSQQGAYEQYF	TGTGCCAGCAGCCAACAGGGGGCCTACGAGCAGTACTTC
TRBV3-1/TRBV3-2	TRBD2	TRBJ2-2	.	CASSQGEGGELFF	TGTGCCAGCAGCCAAGGGGAGGGCGGGGAGCTGTTTTTT
TRBV5-1	.	TRBJ2-3	.	CASSLGEATDTQYF	TGCGCCAGCAGCTTAGGGGAGGCCACAGATACGCAGTATTTT
TRBV27	TRBD1	TRBJ2-7	.	CASSDRTGGYEQYF	TGTGCCAGCAGTGATCGGACAGGGGGCTACGAGCAGTACTTC
TRBV4-3	TRBD2	TRBJ2-7	once	CASSQDSGGPYEQYF	TGCGCCAGCAGCCAAGATTCGGGGGGACCATACGAGCAGTACTTC
TRBV30	TRBD2	TRBJ2-3	.	CAWGLGLAGVTDTQYF	TGTGCCTGGGGACTCGGACTAGCGGGAGTAACAGATACGCAGTATTTT
TRBV18	.	TRBJ2-2	.	CASSPGGMDTGELFF	TGTGCCAGCTCACCGGGGGGAATGGACACCGGGGAGCTGTTTTTT
TRBV12-3/TRBV12-4	.	TRBJ2-7	.	CASSLLANEQYF	TGTGCCAGCAGCTTGCTAGCGAACGAGCAGTACTTC
TRBV7-3	.	TRBJ2-5	.	CASSLSLRETQYF	TGTGCCAGCAGCTTATCTCTGCGAGAGACCCAGTACTTC
TRBV6-6	TRBD1	TRBJ2-7	.	CASSDGQGSYEQYF	TGTGCCAGCAGTGACGGACAGGGATCCTACGAGCAGTACTTC
TRBV6-5	TRBD1	TRBJ2-2	.	CASSPWTGSTGELFF	TGTGCCAGCAGTCCCTGGACAGGGAGCACCGGGGAGCTGTTTTTT
TRBV3-1/TRBV3-2	.	TRBJ1-4	.	CASSLRGSTNEKLFF	TGTGCCAGCAGCCTTAGGGGTTCAACTAATGAAAAACTGTTTTTT
TRBV4-1	.	TRBJ1-2	.	CASSQVGQVLLGYTF	TGCGCCAGCAGCCAAGTAGGTCAGGTCCTCTTGGGCTACACCTTC
TRBV6-5	TRBD1	TRBJ1-1	.	CASRSVRGLGTEAFF	TGTGCCAGCAGAAGTGTCAGGGGGCTGGGCACTGAAGCTTTCTTT
TRBV6-5	.	TRBJ1-5	.	CASSYSGGNQPQHF	TGTGCCAGCAGTTACTCTGGCGGAAATCAGCCCCAGCATTTT
TRBV10-1	.	TRBJ2-5	.	CASSESGRLGTQYF	TGCGCCAGCAGTGAGTCGGGCCGGCTGGGGACCCAGTACTTC
TRBV6-2/TRBV6-3	.	TRBJ1-5	.	CASSYSAGGGANQPQHF	TGTGCCAGCAGTTACTCGGCGGGGGGGGGTGCCAATCAGCCCCAGCATTTT
TRBV7-2	TRBD2	TRBJ2-3	.	CASSLMGVAGGKGTQYF	TGTGCCAGCAGCCTAATGGGGGTAGCGGGGGGAAAGGGTACGCAGTATTTT
TRBV12-3/TRBV12-4	.	TRBJ1-1	few	CASLRRGTEAFF	TGTGCCAGCCTTCGGCGGGGGACTGAAGCTTTCTTT
TRBV7-9	.	TRBJ1-1	.	CASSLDRIAQGEAFF	TGTGCCAGCAGCTTAGACAGGATCGCCCAGGGTGAAGCTTTCTTT
TRBV9	TRBD2	TRBJ2-1	.	CASSLGLAGSAGLNEQFF	TGTGCCAGCAGCCTCGGACTAGCGGGGTCCGCGGGCCTCAATGAGCAGTTCTTC
TRBV12-3/TRBV12-4	.	TRBJ1-1	.	CASKVARNTEAFF	TGTGCCAGCAAGGTAGCGAGGAACACTGAAGCTTTCTTT
TRBV12-5	TRBD2	TRBJ2-5	.	CASGLGTTSGGGETQYF	TGTGCTAGTGGTTTGGGCACTACTAGCGGGGGCGGGGAGACCCAGTACTTC
TRBV2	.	TRBJ1-5	few	CASRQGNQPQHF	TGTGCCAGCAGACAGGGCAATCAGCCCCAGCATTTT
TRBV4-3	.	TRBJ2-7	.	CASSQAGGQPLYEQYF	TGCGCCAGCAGCCAAGCAGGGGGGCAACCACTCTACGAGCAGTACTTC
TRBV12-3/TRBV12-4	.	TRBJ1-4	.	CASSFTGSEKLFF	TGTGCCAGCAGTTTCACAGGCTCAGAAAAACTGTTTTTT
TRBV18	.	TRBJ2-5	once	CASSPFDSLHETQYF	TGTGCCAGCTCACCATTCGACAGCCTTCATGAGACCCAGTACTTC
TRBV5-6	.	TRBJ2-7	.	CASTLQGGRSYEQYF	TGTGCCAGCACCCTCCAGGGGGGTCGAAGCTACGAGCAGTACTTC
TRBV5-1	TRBD1	TRBJ1-1	.	CASSLSGGGTEAFF	TGCGCCAGCAGCCTGTCAGGGGGCGGCACTGAAGCTTTCTTT
TRBV7-2	.	TRBJ2-7	.	CASSLAETYEQYF	TGTGCCAGCAGCTTGGCGGAGACCTACGAGCAGTACTTC
TRBV6-6	.	TRBJ2-7	.	CASSPTGYYEQYF	TGTGCCAGCAGTCCCACAGGGTACTACGAGCAGTACTTC
TRBV29-1	.	TRBJ2-2	.	CSVVGTQNTGELFF	TGCAGCGTTGTCGGGACACAGAACACCGGGGAGCTGTTTTTT
TRBV5-1	.	TRBJ1-6	.	CASSLTPARDSPLHF	TGCGCCAGCAGCCTGACACCGGCCAGGGATTCACCCCTCCACTTT
TRBV28	TRBD2	TRBJ2-7	.	CASRSGSFSYEQYF	TGTGCCAGCAGGAGCGGGAGCTTCTCCTACGAGCAGTACTTC
TRBV5-4	.	TRBJ2-2	.	CASSLGPTGELFF	TGTGCCAGCAGCTTGGGGCCCACCGGGGAGCTGTTTTTT
TRBV27	.	TRBJ1-1	.	CASSPQGMATEAFF	TGTGCCAGCAGCCCTCAGGGGATGGCCACTGAAGCTTTCTTT
TRBV6-4	.	TRBJ2-3	.	CASRFGTLTDTQYF	TGTGCCAGCAGGTTCGGGACTCTCACAGATACGCAGTATTTT
TRBV12-5	TRBD2	TRBJ2-3	.	CASTSGRAGGTDTQYF	TGTGCTAGTACCAGCGGGAGGGCTGGAGGCACAGATACGCAGTATTTT
TRBV7-2	TRBD2	TRBJ2-3	few	CASSLAGTSGGQNTQYF	TGTGCCAGCAGCTTAGCGGGGACTAGCGGGGGGCAAAATACGCAGTATTTT
TRBV11-3	.	TRBJ1-2	.	CASSLETGGYTF	TGTGCCAGCAGCTTAGAGACGGGGGGCTACACCTTC
TRBV10-1	.	TRBJ2-3	.	CASSDPWAPTDTQYF	TGCGCCAGCAGTGATCCTTGGGCTCCCACAGATACGCAGTATTTT
TRBV30	TRBD1	TRBJ1-1	few	CAWRETGKAFF	TGTGCCTGGAGGGAGACAGGGAAAGCTTTCTTT
TRBV27	TRBD1	TRBJ2-7	medium-sized	CASSRTGSSYEQYF	TGTGCCAGCAGTCGGACAGGTAGCTCCTACGAGCAGTACTTC
TRBV5-6	.	TRBJ1-2	.	CASSFASRGYTF	TGTGCCAGCAGCTTTGCCTCCCGGGGCTACACCTTC
TRBV30	.	TRBJ2-5	.	CAWSVRGAETQYF	TGTGCCTGGAGTGTACGGGGTGCGGAGACCCAGTACTTC
TRBV3-1/TRBV3-2	TRBD2	TRBJ2-7	.	CASSQDALAGTRYEQYF	TGTGCCAGCAGCCAGGACGCACTAGCGGGGACTCGATACGAGCAGTACTTC
TRBV6-5	.	TRBJ2-2	.	CASSLGRGNTGELFF	TGTGCCAGCAGTTTAGGCAGGGGGAACACCGGGGAGCTGTTTTTT
TRBV10-2	TRBD2	TRBJ2-2	few	CASSPVLAGENTGELFF	TGCGCCAGCAGCCCTGTACTAGCGGGGGAGAACACCGGGGAGCTGTTTTTT
TRBV7-2	TRBD2	TRBJ2-5	.	CASSPQAGGRETQYF	TGTGCCAGCAGCCCCCAAGCGGGGGGCAGAGAGACCCAGTACTTC
TRBV29-1	.	TRBJ2-7	.	CSVERVNEQYF	TGCAGCGTTGAACGGGTGAACGAGCAGTACTTC
TRBV27	TRBD2	TRBJ2-5	.	CASSLRLAVQETQYF	TGTGCCAGCAGTTTAAGGCTAGCGGTCCAAGAGACCCAGTACTTC
TRBV6-2/TRBV6-3	TRBD2	TRBJ2-3	.	CASSGTSGGEVDTQYF	TGTGCCAGCAGCGGGACTAGCGGGGGGGAAGTAGATACGCAGTATTTT